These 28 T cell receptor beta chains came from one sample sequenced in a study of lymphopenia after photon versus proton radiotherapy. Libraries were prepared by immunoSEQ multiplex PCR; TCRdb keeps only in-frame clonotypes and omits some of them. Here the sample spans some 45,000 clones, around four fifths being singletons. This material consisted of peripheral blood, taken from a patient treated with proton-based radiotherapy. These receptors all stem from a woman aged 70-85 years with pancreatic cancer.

CDR3 residues: CASSRDRSSYEQYF. CDR3 in DNA: TGCGCCAGCAGCCGGGACAGGAGCTCCTACGAGCAGTACTTC. The genes are TRBV5-1 and TRBJ2-7, with 8 nucleotides matching TRBD1. From germline, CDR1 is SGHRS and CDR2 YFSETQ. The CDR3 has 14 amino acids. V dropped 4 bases and J dropped 0; count of bases not matched to a gene: 3. Full variable domain (rest looked up from reference TRBV5-1 and TRBJ2-7): KAGVTQTPRYLIKTRGQQVTLSCSPISGHRSVSWYQQTPGQGLQFLFEYFSETQRNKGNFPGRFSGRQFSNSRSEMNVSTLELGDSALYLCASSRDRSSYEQYFGPGTRLTVT.

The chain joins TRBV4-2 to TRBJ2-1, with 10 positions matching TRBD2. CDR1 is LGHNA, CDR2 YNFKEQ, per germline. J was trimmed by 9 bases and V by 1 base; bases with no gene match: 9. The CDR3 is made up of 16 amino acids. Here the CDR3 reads CASSQVGTSVVGEQFF. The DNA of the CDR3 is TGTGCCAGCAGCCAAGTCGGGACTAGCGTAGTCGGTGAGCAGTTCTTC.

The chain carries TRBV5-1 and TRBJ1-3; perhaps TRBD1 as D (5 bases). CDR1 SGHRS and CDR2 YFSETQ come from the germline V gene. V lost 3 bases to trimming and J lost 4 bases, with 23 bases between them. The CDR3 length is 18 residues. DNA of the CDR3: TGCGCCAGCAGCTGGGCGGGGAACGACGGGACGGAGGGAAACACCATATATTTT. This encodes CASSWAGNDGTEGNTIYF.

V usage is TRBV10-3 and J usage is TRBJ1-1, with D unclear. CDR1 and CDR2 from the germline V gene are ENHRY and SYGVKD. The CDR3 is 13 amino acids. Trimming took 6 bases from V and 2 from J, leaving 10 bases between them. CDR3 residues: CAIRPDGNTEAFF. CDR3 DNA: TGTGCCATCAGACCGGACGGAAACACTGAAGCTTTCTTT.

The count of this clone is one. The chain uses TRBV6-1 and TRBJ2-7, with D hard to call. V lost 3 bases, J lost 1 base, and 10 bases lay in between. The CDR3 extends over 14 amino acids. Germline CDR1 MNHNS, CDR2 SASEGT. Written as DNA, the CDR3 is TGTGCCAGCAGTGACGTCAGTAATTCCTACGAGCAGTACTTC. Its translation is CASSDVSNSYEQYF.

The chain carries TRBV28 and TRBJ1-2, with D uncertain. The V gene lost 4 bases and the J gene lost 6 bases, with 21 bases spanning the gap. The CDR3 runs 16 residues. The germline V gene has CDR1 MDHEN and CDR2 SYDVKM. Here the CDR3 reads CASSSIDTLRRDGYTF. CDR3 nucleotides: TGTGCCAGCAGTTCTATAGACACGCTTCGAAGGGATGGCTACACCTTC.

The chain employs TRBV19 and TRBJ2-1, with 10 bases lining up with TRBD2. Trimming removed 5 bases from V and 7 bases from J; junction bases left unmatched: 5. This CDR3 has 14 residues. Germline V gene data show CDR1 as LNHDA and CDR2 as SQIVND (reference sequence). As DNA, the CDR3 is TGTGCCAGTAGTTCTAGCGGGAGTTTTAATGAGCAGTTCTTC. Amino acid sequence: CASSSSGSFNEQFF. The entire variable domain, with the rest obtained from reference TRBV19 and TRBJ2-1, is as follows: DGGITQSPKYLFRKEGQNVTLSCEQNLNHDAMYWYRQDPGQGLRLIYYSQIVNDFQKGDIAEGYSVSREKKESFPLTVTSAQKNPTAFYLCASSSSGSFNEQFFGPGTRLTVL.

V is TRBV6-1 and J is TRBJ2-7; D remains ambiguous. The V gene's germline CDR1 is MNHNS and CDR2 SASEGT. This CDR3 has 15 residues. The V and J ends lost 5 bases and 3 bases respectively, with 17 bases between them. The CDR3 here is CASSRTVGGDYEQYF. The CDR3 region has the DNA TGTGCCAGCAGTAGGACGGTCGGTGGGGACTACGAGCAGTACTTC.

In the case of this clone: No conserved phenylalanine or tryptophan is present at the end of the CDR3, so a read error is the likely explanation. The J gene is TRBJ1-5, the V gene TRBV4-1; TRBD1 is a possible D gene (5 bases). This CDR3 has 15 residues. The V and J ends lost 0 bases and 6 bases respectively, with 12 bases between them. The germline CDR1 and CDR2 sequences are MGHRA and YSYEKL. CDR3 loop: CASSQDLGVPQPQHL. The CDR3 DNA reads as TGCGCCAGCAGCCAAGATCTAGGGGTTCCTCAGCCCCAGCATCTT.

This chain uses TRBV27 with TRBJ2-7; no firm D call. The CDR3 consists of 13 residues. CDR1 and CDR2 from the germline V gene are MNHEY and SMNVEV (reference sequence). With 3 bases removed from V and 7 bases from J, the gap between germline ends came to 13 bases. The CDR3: CASSLSTGLEQYF. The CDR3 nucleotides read TGTGCCAGCAGTTTGTCCACTGGTTTGGAGCAGTACTTC.

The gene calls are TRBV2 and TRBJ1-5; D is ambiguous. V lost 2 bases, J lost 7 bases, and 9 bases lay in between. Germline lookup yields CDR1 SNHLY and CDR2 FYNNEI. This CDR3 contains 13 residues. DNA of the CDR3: TGTGCCAGCAGTGAAAGGGCTACACAGCCCCAGCATTTT. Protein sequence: CASSERATQPQHF.

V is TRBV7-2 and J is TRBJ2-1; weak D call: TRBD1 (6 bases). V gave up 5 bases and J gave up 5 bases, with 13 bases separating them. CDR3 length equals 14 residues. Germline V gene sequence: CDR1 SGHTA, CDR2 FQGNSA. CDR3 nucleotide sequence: TGTGCCAGCAGCCCAGGGGTTCGAAACAATGAGCAGTTCTTC. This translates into CASSPGVRNNEQFF.

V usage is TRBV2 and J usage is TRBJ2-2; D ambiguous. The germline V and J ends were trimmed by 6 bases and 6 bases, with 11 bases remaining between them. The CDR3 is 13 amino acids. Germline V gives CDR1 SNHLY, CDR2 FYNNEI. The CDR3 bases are TGTGCCAGCAGGGTTGCCGAGTCCGGGGAGCTGTTTTTT. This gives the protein CASRVAESGELFF.

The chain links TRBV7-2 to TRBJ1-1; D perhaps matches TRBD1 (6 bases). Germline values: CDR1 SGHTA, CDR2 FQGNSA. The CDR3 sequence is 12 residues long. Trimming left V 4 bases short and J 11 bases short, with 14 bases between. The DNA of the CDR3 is TGTGCCAGCAGCTCCCCGGGACATGGGGCTTTCTTT. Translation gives CASSSPGHGAFF.

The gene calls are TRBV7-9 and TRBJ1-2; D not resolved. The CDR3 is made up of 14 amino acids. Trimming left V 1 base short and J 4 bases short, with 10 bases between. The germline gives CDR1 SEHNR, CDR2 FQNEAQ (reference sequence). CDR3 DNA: TGTGCCAGCAGCTTAGATCCCAGACTCTATGGCTACACCTTC. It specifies CASSLDPRLYGYTF.

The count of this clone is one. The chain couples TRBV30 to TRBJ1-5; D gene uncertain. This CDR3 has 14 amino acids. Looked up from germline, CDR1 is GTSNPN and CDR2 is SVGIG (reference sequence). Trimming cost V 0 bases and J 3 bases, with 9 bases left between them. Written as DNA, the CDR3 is TGTGCCTGGAGTGTGGGGTCGAACAATCAGCCCCAGCATTTT. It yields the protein CAWSVGSNNQPQHF.

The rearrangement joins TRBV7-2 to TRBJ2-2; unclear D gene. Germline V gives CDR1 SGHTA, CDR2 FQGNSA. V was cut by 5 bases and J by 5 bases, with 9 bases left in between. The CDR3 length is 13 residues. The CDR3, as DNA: TGTGCCAGCAGCCCCACAACAACCGGGGAGCTGTTTTTT. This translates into CASSPTTTGELFF.

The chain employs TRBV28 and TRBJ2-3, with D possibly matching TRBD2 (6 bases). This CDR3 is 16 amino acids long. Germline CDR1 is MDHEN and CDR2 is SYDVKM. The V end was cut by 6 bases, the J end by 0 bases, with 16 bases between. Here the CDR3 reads CASSKGGQASTDTQYF. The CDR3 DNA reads TGTGCCAGCAGCAAGGGAGGTCAAGCTAGCACAGATACGCAGTATTTT.

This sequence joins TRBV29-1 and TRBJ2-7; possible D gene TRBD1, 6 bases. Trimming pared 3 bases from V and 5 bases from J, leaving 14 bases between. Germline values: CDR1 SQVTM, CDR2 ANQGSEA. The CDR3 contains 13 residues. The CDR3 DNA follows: TGCAGCGTTGACGGGCAGGGGACCGACGAGCAGTACTTC. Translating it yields CSVDGQGTDEQYF.

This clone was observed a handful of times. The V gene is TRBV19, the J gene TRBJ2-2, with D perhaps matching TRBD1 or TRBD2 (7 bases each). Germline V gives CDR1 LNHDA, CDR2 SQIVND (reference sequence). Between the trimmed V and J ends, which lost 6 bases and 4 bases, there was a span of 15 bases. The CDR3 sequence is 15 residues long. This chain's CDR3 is CASRVQGEGTGELFF. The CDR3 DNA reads TGTGCCAGTAGGGTCCAGGGGGAGGGCACCGGGGAGCTGTTTTTT.

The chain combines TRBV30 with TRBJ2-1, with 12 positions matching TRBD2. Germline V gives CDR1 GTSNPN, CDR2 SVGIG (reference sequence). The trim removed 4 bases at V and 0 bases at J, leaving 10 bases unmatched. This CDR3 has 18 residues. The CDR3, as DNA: TGTGCCTGGACCTCGACTAGCGGGAGCGGCTCCTCCTACAATGAGCAGTTCTTC. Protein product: CAWTSTSGSGSSYNEQFF.

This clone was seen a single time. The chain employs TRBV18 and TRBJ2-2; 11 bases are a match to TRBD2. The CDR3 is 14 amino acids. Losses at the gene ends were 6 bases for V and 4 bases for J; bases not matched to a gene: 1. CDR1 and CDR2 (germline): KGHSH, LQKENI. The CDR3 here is CASSGLAVTGELFF. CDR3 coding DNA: TGTGCCAGCTCGGGACTAGCGGTCACCGGGGAGCTGTTTTTT.

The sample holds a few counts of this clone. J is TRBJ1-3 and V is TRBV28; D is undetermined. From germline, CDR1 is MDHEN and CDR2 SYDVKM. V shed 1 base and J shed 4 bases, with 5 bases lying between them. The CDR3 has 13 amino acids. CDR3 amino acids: CASSLSNGNTIYF. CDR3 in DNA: TGTGCCAGCAGTTTATCCAACGGAAACACCATATATTTT.

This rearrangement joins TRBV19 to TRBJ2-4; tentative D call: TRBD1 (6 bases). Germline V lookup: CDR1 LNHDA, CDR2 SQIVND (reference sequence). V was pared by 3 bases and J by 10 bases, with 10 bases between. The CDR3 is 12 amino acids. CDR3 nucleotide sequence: TGTGCCAGTAGTATTGAAGGGGGAATTCAGTACTTC. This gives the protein CASSIEGGIQYF.

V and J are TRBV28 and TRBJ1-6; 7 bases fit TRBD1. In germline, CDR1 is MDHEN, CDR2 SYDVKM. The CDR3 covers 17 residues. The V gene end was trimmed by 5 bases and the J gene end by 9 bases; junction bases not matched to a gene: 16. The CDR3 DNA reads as TGTGCCAGCAGTCCTGTTTCGAAGGGACAGTTTACTTCACCCCTCCACTTT. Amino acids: CASSPVSKGQFTSPLHF. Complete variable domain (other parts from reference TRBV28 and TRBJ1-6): DVKVTQSSRYLVKRTGEKVFLECVQDMDHENMFWYRQDPGLGLRLIYFSYDVKMKEKGDIPEGYSVSREKKERFSLILESASTNQTSMYLCASSPVSKGQFTSPLHFGNGTRLTVT.

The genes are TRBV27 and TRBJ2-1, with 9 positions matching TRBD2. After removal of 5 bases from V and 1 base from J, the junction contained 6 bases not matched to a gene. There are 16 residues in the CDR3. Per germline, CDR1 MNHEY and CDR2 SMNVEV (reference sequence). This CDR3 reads CASSLISGRSYNEQFF. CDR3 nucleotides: TGTGCCAGCAGTCTCATTAGCGGGAGATCCTACAATGAGCAGTTCTTC.

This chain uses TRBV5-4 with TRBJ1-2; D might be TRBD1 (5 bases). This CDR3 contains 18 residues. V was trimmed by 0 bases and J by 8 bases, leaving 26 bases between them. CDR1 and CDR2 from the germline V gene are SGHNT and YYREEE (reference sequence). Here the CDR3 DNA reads TGTGCCAGCAGCTTGGAGGGCCCACGGTCATCCCTTTCAGGGGGCTACACCTTC. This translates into CASSLEGPRSSLSGGYTF.

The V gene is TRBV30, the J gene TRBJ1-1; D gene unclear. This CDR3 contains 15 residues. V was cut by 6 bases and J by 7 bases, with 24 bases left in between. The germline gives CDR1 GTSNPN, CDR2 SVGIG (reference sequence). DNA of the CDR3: TGTGCCTGTATCCAAATCCGGGGTCGGGCAGTTGAAGCTTTCTTT. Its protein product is CACIQIRGRAVEAFF.